This note documents a single T cell receptor beta chain sequence. Its antigen is not yet known. Base qualities are not at hand, and no much larger clone is one base apart. TCRbeta CDR3 regions were amplified from genomic DNA using the immunoSEQ Assay, a bias-controlled multiplex PCR. The authors processed their data as follows. Within the assay, amplification of reference gene primers was used to estimate how many nucleated cells each sample contained. Sequence reads were collapsed and filtered to measure the absolute abundance of every unique TCRbeta CDR3 rearrangement. Productive Simpson clonality was computed per sample as the square root of Simpson's diversity index over productive rearrangements. TCRdb obtained this table from immuneACCESS and retained in-frame rearrangements with V and J assigned. These tables miss some clones; where compared with another copy, unresolved V genes account for less than half of the shortfall, and the remainder is unexplained. That table furnishes V, J and clone size, whereas the DNA furnished D and trimming. Across this sample there are just under 350,000 clones, with about nine tenths seen only once. Of the sample, about 6% is held by the ten largest clones.

The data were taken from a study of blood T cell repertoires in COVID-19 (TCRdb year 2020). Background for the entire study: The collaborator samples originated in the United States, Italy and Spain and spanned the acute and convalescent phases of COVID-19. The material from the prospective study consisted of cDNA or gDNA derived from T cells, B-cell-depleted T cells, or PBMCs. The dataset comprised deeply sampled blood TCRbeta repertoires from subjects exposed to, actively infected with, or recovered from COVID-19. The repertoires were released in a freely available public database intended as a resource for research on the immune response to SARS-CoV-2. The samples were drawn from two sources: the first 160 participants of the ongoing ImmuneRACE study, and fewer than 1,500 subjects contributed by 6 global collaborators. Sample metadata almost always included a de-identified subject ID, COVID-19 status, age in years and sex. HLA class I and class II types, where available, came from metadata supplied by the sample provider rather than from assay-based typing.

What the research found in general, with its limitations: The quantity of clinical and demographic metadata differed by source and by participant and was supplied without curation.

The CDR1 and CDR2 encoded by the germline V gene (reference sequence) are MNHEY and SMNVEV. V gives up 2 bases and J gives up 1 base, and the segment between their germline ends measures 5 bases. Inclusive of the bounding cysteine and phenylalanine, the CDR3 is 13 residues long. Left in the record is the CDR3 DNA by itself, 39 bases read in frame from the first base. At one collaborating source in Seattle, patients were enrolled during active infection and were followed longitudinally through the course of disease. Collaborating institutions collected whole blood in K2EDTA tubes following their own protocols. For TCRbeta analysis, collaborator samples were shipped as frozen whole blood, as isolated PBMCs, or as DNA extracted from either sample type.

The chain is made from TRBV27 and TRBJ1-1, with the D gene uncertain. Sequenced sample: peripheral blood. The source of this sequence is a woman aged 45 to 65 with COVID-19, enrolled during active disease. Here is the DNA: TGTGCCAGCAGTTTAAACAGGAACACTGAAGCTTTCTTT. This gives the protein CASSLNRNTEAFF.